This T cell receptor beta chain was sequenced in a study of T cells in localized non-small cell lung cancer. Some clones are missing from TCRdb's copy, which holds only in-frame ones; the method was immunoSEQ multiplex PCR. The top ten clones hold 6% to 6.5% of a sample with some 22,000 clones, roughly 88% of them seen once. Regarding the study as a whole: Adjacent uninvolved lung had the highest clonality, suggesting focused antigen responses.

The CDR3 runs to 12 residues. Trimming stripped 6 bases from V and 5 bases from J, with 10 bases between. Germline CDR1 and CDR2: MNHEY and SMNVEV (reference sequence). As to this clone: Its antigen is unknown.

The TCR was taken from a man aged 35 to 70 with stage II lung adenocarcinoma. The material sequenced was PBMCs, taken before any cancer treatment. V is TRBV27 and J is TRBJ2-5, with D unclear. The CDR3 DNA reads TGTGCCAGCAGGGCCTCAGGCGAGACCCAGTACTTC. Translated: CASRASGETQYF.